This TCR beta chain stems from a study of identical twins (dated by TCRdb to 2015 to 2016). Context from the whole study: To test whether fetal clonotypes persist, this study deep-sequenced TCR alpha and beta repertoires from monozygotic twins, from unrelated adults of various ages, and from cord blood. Replicate twin experiments were performed at different times using different library preparation protocols to rule out contamination.

The germline V gene encodes CDR1 MNHNS and CDR2 SASEGT. The CDR3 holds 15 amino acids from the cysteine to the phenylalanine. This entry keeps only the CDR3 DNA: 45 bases, framed from base 1. Trimming takes 6 bases from V and 3 bases from J, and the germline ends sit 15 bases apart. This clonotype was recorded at least ten times. Its specific antigen is unknown. Base qualities are not recorded, but no much larger clone differs from it by a single base. Every donor in the study was a healthy Caucasian. The twin cohort consisted of three pairs of female monozygotic twins, all aged roughly 18 to 30 years. Using Miltenyi CD45RO+ enrichment and human naive T-cell isolation kits, memory (CD45RO+) and naive T cells were isolated from PBMC. What the authors observed across the whole study: Recombination models systematically underestimated out-of-frame TCR alpha sharing in monozygotic twins but agreed with sharing between unrelated individuals. The excess sharing between twins in beta out-of-frame sequences was weaker because fewer shared sequences reduced the signal-to-noise ratio. Zero-insertion analyses could be partly confounded by invariant T cells such as MAIT and iNKT, though diverse VJ usage argued against such confounding for most clonotypes. Because the same donors could not be followed over many years, conclusions were based on cross-sectional statistical analysis. Compared with coincidental sharing between unrelated individuals, an excess of low generation-probability sequences was observed among out-of-frame TCR alpha sequences shared between twins. Fewer insertions were carried by abundant cord blood beta clonotypes, a similar but weaker trend appeared in young adult naive repertoires, and no such trend appeared in memory repertoires.

Libraries were made using 5' RACE. TCRdb records Illumina HiSeq 2000 as the sequencer. A universal primer binding site was introduced by template switching, and a unique molecular identifier was present in the final cDNA, enabling accurate counting of TCR cDNA molecules. Specific primers in the conserved constant-segment region were used to synthesize first-strand cDNA for the TCR alpha and beta chains. Each cDNA library was double barcoded, with a SMART-Mk sample barcode plus Illumina barcodes, to control for contamination. TruSeq adapter sequences and Illumina sample barcodes were added in two successive PCR steps. The TCR alpha and beta cDNA libraries were sequenced on the Illumina HiSeq platform using custom primers. The authors' pipeline ran thus. MiGEC processed the raw reads to extract unique molecular identifiers, while MiXCR was used to determine the CDR3 positions. Recombination models were inferred per individual with the repgenHMM and IGoR tools using an EM algorithm. Shared clonotype analysis was performed with the tcR package in R, normalizing sharing by the product of cloneset sizes. Out-of-frame nonproductive sequences were analyzed to study raw recombination free of thymic and clonal selection effects. In-frame beta chains were kept once TCRdb had trimmed the public reads at Q25 with fastp and called clones with MiXCR. Identical CDR3 proteins give one entry, which carries the most common genes and DNA. None of the V and J calls come from the authors' own analysis; TCRdb made them. This sample lists fewer than 250,000 distinct CDR3 sequences; 7.5% were detected once. The ten largest clones represent less than 2.5% of the sample.

This sample also appeared in a second study, on yellow fever vaccine responses in identical twins. The second publication reports: The authors reported that the T cell response to vaccination in identical twins appeared partly convergent and partly personalized. In identical twins, the study followed T cell clones that responded to the vaccine with precision.

The clonotype originates from a woman aged 18-29 years in good health. The chain employs TRBV6-1 and TRBJ1-5; the D gene is perhaps TRBD1, from 6 matching bases. The sequencing sample was made of memory (CD45RO+) T cells sorted from blood. According to the study, the label for this sample's cell subset or site signals: CD45RO+ enriched T cells. CDR3 sequence: CASSRTVSNNQPQHF. In nucleotide form, the sequence is TGTGCCAGCAGCCGGACAGTCTCCAACAATCAGCCCCAGCATTTT.